The clone carrying this T cell receptor beta chain has just a few counts. Its target is unknown. This sample is drawn from a study of radiotherapy plus CTLA-4 blockade in lung cancer. The study's findings and limits: TCR clones of tumor origin grew in blood after radiotherapy plus ipilimumab.

Generated by immunoSEQ multiplex PCR, the TCRdb table keeps only in-frame clones and is missing some. The table has 85,000 to 90,000 clones, roughly 70% seen once. Trimming took 6 bases from V and 2 from J, leaving 12 bases between them. This CDR3 is 14 amino acids long. Germline V lookup: CDR1 MDHEN, CDR2 SYDVKM. V is TRBV28 and J is TRBJ2-3; either TRBD1 or TRBD2 may supply D (5 bases each). The origin of this receptor is a human donor with non-small cell lung cancer that progressed on radiotherapy plus ipilimumab. The sequences come from peripheral blood, collected from a patient treated with radiotherapy plus ipilimumab. DNA for the CDR3: TGTGCCAGCAGCCGGGACGCGGTCACAGATACGCAGTATTTT. Translation gives CASSRDAVTDTQYF.